The 21 T cell receptor beta chains in this list originate from one sample, sequenced in a study of CD8 T cells in Susac syndrome. An amount of RNA that ranged from roughly 0.45 to 1 ug was reverse transcribed with random hexamers. Using its own MiXCR run on the immunoSEQ multiplex PCR reads, TCRdb lists one record per CDR3 protein. The sample includes 330,000 or so distinct CDR3 sequences, roughly 85% of them seen just once. The sample comprised CD8+ T cells from PBMCs. Receptors were obtained from a human donor with multiple sclerosis.

The V call is TRBV11-2, the J call TRBJ2-5; D possibly corresponds to TRBD2 (5 bases). CDR1 and CDR2 (germline): SGHAT, FQNNGV. The length of the CDR3 is 15 residues. V shed 6 bases and J shed 5 bases, with 19 bases lying between them. The CDR3 region is CASRPGIQNGETQYF. In DNA form, the CDR3 reads TGTGCCAGCAGGCCCGGGATACAAAACGGGGAGACCCAGTACTTC.

This chain joins TRBV23-1 and TRBJ1-5, with 9 bases identical to TRBD1. TRBV23-1 qualifies as an ORF whose function is uncertain. This CDR3 spans 16 amino acids. V trimming: 6 bases; J trimming: 3 bases; junction bases outside the gene matches: 9. In DNA, the CDR3 is TGCGCCAGCAGGGGGGACAGGGCGAACGACAATCAGCCCCAGCATTTT. Encoded protein: CASRGDRANDNQPQHF.

CDR3: CATVGHGGGEQYF. The CDR3 nucleotides are TGTGCCACAGTGGGGCACGGTGGGGGCGAGCAGTACTTC. The rearrangement links TRBV19 to TRBJ2-7, with D possibly called TRBD1 or TRBD2 (5 bases each). The V gene lost 10 bases and the J gene lost 6 bases, with 19 bases spanning the gap. The CDR3 loop spans 13 amino acids. Germline assignment: CDR1 LNHDA and CDR2 SQIVND (reference sequence).

The CDR3 bases are TGTGCCAGTAGTATGCGGGATCCATGGGATCTGGAGACCCAGTACTTC. Translated, it gives CASSMRDPWDLETQYF. This chain joins TRBV19 and TRBJ2-5, with a weak D call TRBD2 (6 bases). Trimming removed 3 bases from V and 5 bases from J, with 19 bases in between. CDR1 LNHDA and CDR2 SQIVND come from the germline V gene (reference sequence). The CDR3 is 16 amino acids.

In its sample, this clonotype was seen once. V gene TRBV11-2 combines with J gene TRBJ2-3; 11 bases are shared with TRBD2. Trimming at V came to 5 bases and at J to 1 base, leaving 8 bases not matched to a gene. The CDR3 covers 17 residues. Germline lookup yields CDR1 SGHAT and CDR2 FQNNGV. The CDR3 DNA sequence: TGTGCCAGCAGCCGAACCGGGACTAGCGGTCGCACAGATACGCAGTATTTT. Translated, it gives CASSRTGTSGRTDTQYF.

The J gene is TRBJ1-5, the V gene TRBV28, with 7 bases identical to TRBD1. Germline V gene lookup returns CDR1 MDHEN and CDR2 SYDVKM. This CDR3 contains 15 residues. J lost 5 bases, V lost 2 bases, and 6 bases had no gene match. The DNA for the CDR3 is TGTGCCAGCAGTTTAGAGGGGGCGTTACATCAGCCCCAGCATTTT. This gives the protein CASSLEGALHQPQHF.

The gene calls are TRBV28 and TRBJ2-7; D is undetermined. Germline V gives CDR1 MDHEN, CDR2 SYDVKM. This CDR3 contains 11 residues. V lost 11 bases, J lost 0 bases, and 8 bases lay in between. The CDR3 loop is CASLGSYEQYF. CDR3 DNA sequence: TGTGCCTCCCTCGGCTCCTACGAGCAGTACTTC. Looking up the rest from reference TRBV28 and TRBJ2-7 gives the full variable domain: DVKVTQSSRYLVKRTGEKVFLECVQDMDHENMFWYRQDPGLGLRLIYFSYDVKMKEKGDIPEGYSVSREKKERFSLILESASTNQTSMYLCASLGSYEQYFGPGTRLTVT.

J is TRBJ2-3 and V is TRBV15; TRBD2 is a possible D gene (6 bases). This CDR3 is built from 16 residues. Germline V gives CDR1 LNHNV, CDR2 YYDKDF (reference sequence). Trimming pared 5 bases from V and 0 bases from J, leaving 15 bases between. The CDR3: CATSEAPGTSTDTQYF. Written as DNA, the CDR3 is TGTGCCACCAGCGAGGCACCCGGGACTAGCACAGATACGCAGTATTTT.

The gene calls are TRBV20-1 and TRBJ1-4; TRBD1 is a possible D gene (6 bases). Trimming left V 5 bases short and J 7 bases short, with 17 bases between. CDR3 size: 14 residues. Germline values: CDR1 DFQATT, CDR2 SNEGSKA (reference sequence). CDR3 in amino acids: CSAPPAGEGEKLFF. In DNA, the CDR3 is TGCAGTGCTCCTCCGGCAGGGGAAGGTGAAAAACTGTTTTTT.

The J gene is TRBJ2-7, the V gene TRBV19; TRBD1 might be the D (6 bases). In germline, CDR1 is LNHDA, CDR2 SQIVND (reference sequence). The CDR3 covers 14 residues. The V gene lost 3 bases and the J gene lost 0 bases, with 9 bases spanning the gap. CDR3 protein: CASSIGGASYEQYF. The CDR3 DNA reads TGTGCCAGTAGTATTGGGGGCGCCTCCTACGAGCAGTACTTC. Variable domain in full (rest from reference TRBV19 and TRBJ2-7): DGGITQSPKYLFRKEGQNVTLSCEQNLNHDAMYWYRQDPGQGLRLIYYSQIVNDFQKGDIAEGYSVSREKKESFPLTVTSAQKNPTAFYLCASSIGGASYEQYFGPGTRLTVT.

J is TRBJ2-5 and V is TRBV27; D remains unclear. The CDR3 has 16 amino acids. The V end lost 4 bases, the J end lost 4 bases, and 19 bases lay between the germline ends. Germline CDR1 is MNHEY and CDR2 is SMNVEV (reference sequence). CDR3 in DNA: TGTGCCAGCAGTTCTTTACCAACTGGGGTGGGAGAGACCCAGTACTTC. This sequence encodes CASSSLPTGVGETQYF.

The V and J genes are TRBV3-1 and TRBJ1-4; unclear D gene. The germline CDR1 and CDR2 sequences are LGHDT and YNNKEL (reference sequence). The V end was cut by 2 bases, the J end by 8 bases, with 9 bases between. CDR3 length: 13 residues. The CDR3 sequence: CASSQLPGEKLFF. CDR3 nucleotide sequence: TGTGCCAGCAGCCAACTCCCGGGGGAAAAACTGTTTTTT. Looking up the rest from reference TRBV3-1 and TRBJ1-4 gives the full variable domain: DTAVSQTPKYLVTQMGNDKSIKCEQNLGHDTMYWYKQDSKKFLKIMFSYNNKELIINETVPNRFSPKSPDKAHLNLHINSLELGDSAVYFCASSQLPGEKLFFGSGTQLSVL.

The chain has TRBV9 and TRBJ2-3, with 12 positions matching TRBD2. With V trimmed by 0 bases and J by 2 bases, 7 bases remained unmatched. This CDR3 has 18 amino acids. The V gene's germline CDR1 is SGDLS and CDR2 YYNGEE. CDR3 amino acids: CASSVGGGTSGPTDTQYF. CDR3 sequence (DNA): TGTGCCAGCAGCGTAGGAGGAGGGACTAGCGGGCCCACAGATACGCAGTATTTT.

The chain is built from TRBV6-5 and TRBJ1-1; weak D call: TRBD1 (5 bases). With 7 bases removed from V and 7 bases from J, the gap between germline ends came to 10 bases. CDR1 is MNHEY, CDR2 SVGAGI, per germline. The length of the CDR3 is 11 residues. The CDR3 is CASNGGGEAFF. The CDR3 DNA is TGTGCCAGCAACGGGGGTGGTGAAGCTTTCTTT.

The CDR3 bases are TGCAGCGTCGCACTGTACACTGAAGCTTTCTTT. Protein product: CSVALYTEAFF. The chain has TRBV29-1 and TRBJ1-1; D ambiguous. V lost 6 bases and J lost 3, with 8 bases in between. Germline values: CDR1 SQVTM, CDR2 ANQGSEA. CDR3 length: 11 amino acids.

The V call is TRBV28, the J call TRBJ1-1; tentative D call: TRBD1 (6 bases). The CDR3 totals 16 residues. V was clipped by 2 bases and J by 4 bases, with 17 bases between them. Germline V CDR1 and CDR2: MDHEN, SYDVKM. CDR3 in DNA: TGTGCCAGCAGTTTACCGGCTACAGGGTCCCTCACTGAAGCTTTCTTT. The encoded protein is CASSLPATGSLTEAFF. Together with reference TRBV28 and TRBJ1-1, the CDR3 gives the full variable domain: DVKVTQSSRYLVKRTGEKVFLECVQDMDHENMFWYRQDPGLGLRLIYFSYDVKMKEKGDIPEGYSVSREKKERFSLILESASTNQTSMYLCASSLPATGSLTEAFFGQGTRLTVV.

This clonotype was recorded only once. The chain carries TRBV6-5 and TRBJ2-7; D unclear. Germline CDR1 and CDR2: MNHEY and SVGAGI. Trimming pared 2 bases from V and 1 base from J, leaving 12 bases between. The CDR3 length is 15 residues. The DNA of the CDR3 is TGTGCCAGCAGTTACGGAAGGATGGTATCCTACGAGCAGTACTTC. It yields the protein CASSYGRMVSYEQYF.

The rearrangement joins TRBV28 to TRBJ2-3; D is unclear. Trimming took off 5 bases at V and 2 bases at J, with 11 bases between the two ends. From germline, CDR1 is MDHEN and CDR2 SYDVKM. This CDR3 spans 14 amino acids. CDR3 residues: CASSPVANTDTQYF. CDR3 bases: TGTGCCAGCAGTCCCGTCGCGAACACAGATACGCAGTATTTT.

To note about this clonotype: Since the CDR3 does not end with the conserved phenylalanine or tryptophan, this likely comes from a read error. The chain combines TRBV27 with TRBJ2-1; D not certain. The germline V gene encodes CDR1 MNHEY and CDR2 SMNVEV (reference sequence). This CDR3 is 13 amino acids long. Trimming removed 3 bases at V and 2 bases at J, with 5 bases between. CDR3 sequence: CASSLSPYNEQFS. CDR3 nucleotide sequence: TGTGCCAGCAGTTTGTCCCCCTACAATGAGCAGTTCTCC.

The rearrangement links TRBV10-3 to TRBJ1-2; no definite D call. The CDR3 runs 14 residues. V was cut by 4 bases and J by 2 bases, with 11 bases left in between. The germline V gene has CDR1 ENHRY and CDR2 SYGVKD. CDR3 DNA: TGTGCCATCAGTGGACCTGGACGGAACTATGGCTACACCTTC. The encoded protein is CAISGPGRNYGYTF.

In this sample, this clonotype turned up once. The gene calls are TRBV11-2 and TRBJ1-3; maybe TRBD1 (6 bases). CDR3 size: 17 residues. Germline CDR1 is SGHAT and CDR2 is FQNNGV. V lost 1 base and J lost 0, with 13 bases in between. The CDR3 protein is CASSLGSTGISGNTIYF. The CDR3 DNA sequence: TGTGCCAGCAGCTTAGGTTCGACAGGCATCTCTGGAAACACCATATATTTT.